These 17 T cell receptor beta chains share one sample of origin, sequenced in a study of cytomegalovirus exposure and HLA in healthy donors. Primers included in the PCR were 60 Vbeta and 13 Jbeta primers. Here immunoSEQ multiplex PCR was the method, and the copy in TCRdb shows in-frame clones only, minus some. In the table there are hundreds of thousands of clones, 70% to 85% of which are singletons. Material for sequencing was PBMCs. The receptors were sampled from a male donor in good health and CMV-seronegative.

This chain links TRBV29-1 with TRBJ1-1, with 8 bases identical to TRBD1. J lost 1 base, V lost 7 bases, and 5 bases had no gene match. This CDR3 spans 13 amino acids. CDR1 is SQVTM and CDR2 is ANQGSEA in the germline V gene. The CDR3 sequence: CSALTGENTEAFF. The CDR3 region has the DNA TGCAGCGCATTGACAGGGGAGAACACTGAAGCTTTCTTT.

The gene calls are TRBV9 and TRBJ2-3, with D perhaps matching TRBD2 (7 bases). Per the germline V gene, CDR1 is SGDLS and CDR2 is YYNGEE. This CDR3 is built from 17 residues. V was shortened by 2 bases and J by 1 base, with 17 bases between the two germline ends. In nucleotides, the CDR3 is TGTGCCAGCAGCGTTCGTGGGGGGGGGCAGGGCACAGATACGCAGTATTTT. Its protein is CASSVRGGGQGTDTQYF.

This rearrangement joins TRBV18 to TRBJ1-5, with 7 bases identical to TRBD1. Germline loops: CDR1 KGHSH, CDR2 LQKENI. J gave up 1 base and V 1 base, and 1 base lay outside the gene matches. This CDR3 has 15 residues. CDR3 bases: TGTGCCAGCTCACCACAGGGGGCGAGCAATCAGCCCCAGCATTTT. It codes for CASSPQGASNQPQHF.

The V gene is TRBV6-1, the J gene TRBJ1-5; D might be TRBD1 (5 bases). Deletions cut 4 bases from V and 0 bases from J, with 13 bases between. This CDR3 contains 16 residues. In germline, CDR1 is MNHNS, CDR2 SASEGT. The CDR3 sequence is CASSGQTGGSNQPQHF. CDR3 nucleotides: TGTGCCAGCAGTGGACAAACCGGGGGTAGCAATCAGCCCCAGCATTTT.

V usage is TRBV28 and J usage is TRBJ2-5; D is possibly TRBD1 (6 bases). CDR3 length equals 15 residues. The V gene lost 3 bases and the J gene lost 7 bases, with 18 bases spanning the gap. The germline V gene has CDR1 MDHEN and CDR2 SYDVKM. The CDR3 DNA reads TGTGCCAGCAGTTTGGCAGGGGTAACGATAGGGACCCAGTACTTC. As protein: CASSLAGVTIGTQYF.

The genes are TRBV5-6 and TRBJ2-5, with 10 nucleotides matching TRBD1. V trimming: 0 bases; J trimming: 5 bases; junction bases outside the gene matches: 1. Germline V lookup: CDR1 SGHDT, CDR2 YYEEEE. This CDR3 region has 14 residues. The CDR3 sequence is CASSLAGQGETQYF. The CDR3 DNA reads as TGTGCCAGCAGCTTGGCGGGACAGGGGGAGACCCAGTACTTC.

With regard to this clone: Compared with germline, one end of the junction differs, possibly owing to a read error. The chain employs TRBV7-7 and TRBJ2-5; D may correspond to TRBD1 or TRBD2 (6 bases each). The DNA end is a closer match to TRBJ2-7, so the J assignment may be wrong. The CDR3 loop spans 15 amino acids. From germline, CDR1 is SSHAT and CDR2 FNYEAQ (reference sequence). CDR3 sequence reads: CASSLGGQDSYEQYF. Here the CDR3 DNA reads TGTGCTAGCAGCTTAGGGGGGCAGGACTCCTACGAGCAGTACTTC.

The rearrangement uses TRBV7-3 and TRBJ2-3, with 14 bases that match TRBD2. The V gene's germline CDR1 is SGHTA and CDR2 FQGTGA. This CDR3 has 18 residues. The V segment lost 1 base and the J segment 5 bases; nucleotides outside the gene matches: 8. CDR3 coding DNA: TGTGCCAGCAGCTTAAGTCCGGTGGGACTAGCGGGAGTAGATACGCAGTATTTT. This gives the protein CASSLSPVGLAGVDTQYF.

This sequence joins TRBV6-5 and TRBJ1-4; 7 bases are shared with TRBD1. The CDR3 is made up of 16 amino acids. The junction had 9 bases not matched to a gene; V was cut back by 4 bases and J by 4 bases. Germline CDR1 MNHEY, CDR2 SVGAGI. This chain's CDR3 is CASSSMTGNNNEKLFF. The CDR3 DNA follows: TGTGCCAGCAGTTCTATGACAGGGAATAATAATGAAAAACTGTTTTTT.

This clone has just a few counts. The chain recombines TRBV29-1 with TRBJ2-2; 8 bases map to TRBD2. The V gene's germline CDR1 is SQVTM and CDR2 ANQGSEA. CDR3 length: 15 residues. Trimming cost V 7 bases and J 7 bases; bases outside gene matches: 14. The CDR3 here is CSAQGWEREIGELFF. The CDR3 nucleotides read TGCAGCGCACAGGGTTGGGAGCGGGAGATCGGGGAGCTGTTTTTT.

The gene calls are TRBV12-2 and TRBJ2-2; TRBD2 is the table's D call and was not checked against the DNA. TRBV12-2 is deemed a pseudogene. The CDR3 runs to 16 residues. The CDR3 sequence is CASRLERTGTTGELFF. The DNA for the CDR3 is TGTGCAAGTCGCTTAGAAAGGACTGGCACCACCGGGGAGCTGTTTTTT.

This clone was detected once. The chain combines TRBV5-1 with TRBJ2-5; 7 bases map to TRBD2. The J call is uncertain, as TRBJ2-7 better fits the DNA end. The CDR3 covers 11 residues. CDR1 SGHRS and CDR2 YFSETQ come from the germline V gene. Here the CDR3 reads CASRSGDEQYF. DNA of the CDR3: TGCGCCAGCAGGAGCGGGGACGAGCAGTACTTC.

The V and J genes are TRBV27 and TRBJ1-6, with TRBD1 matching over 7 bases. The CDR3 runs to 14 residues. Germline V lookup: CDR1 MNHEY, CDR2 SMNVEV (reference sequence). V dropped 10 bases and J dropped 7; count of bases not matched to a gene: 10. CDR3 residues: CATSPLTGNSPLHF. The CDR3 region has the DNA TGTGCCACTTCGCCATTGACAGGGAATTCACCCCTCCACTTT.

The chain recombines TRBV5-1 with TRBJ2-5, with 9 nucleotides matching TRBD2. CDR3 length: 16 residues. Unmatched junction bases numbered 6, after V lost 0 bases and J lost 3 bases. In germline, CDR1 is SGHRS, CDR2 YFSETQ. In DNA form, the CDR3 reads TGCGCCAGCAGCTTGGGGTCTAGCGGGGCGGAAGAGACCCAGTACTTC. It codes for CASSLGSSGAEETQYF.

This clone occurred a few times. The chain couples TRBV6-5 to TRBJ1-5; the match to TRBD1 covers 8 bases. The germline V gene encodes CDR1 MNHEY and CDR2 SVGAGI. Trimming removed 5 bases from V and 0 bases from J; junction bases left unmatched: 3. The CDR3 consists of 15 residues. CDR3 sequence: CASSTDRDSNQPQHF. CDR3 DNA: TGTGCCAGCAGTACGGACAGGGATAGCAATCAGCCCCAGCATTTT.

The genes are TRBV23-1 and TRBJ2-3, with D tentatively TRBD2 (5 bases). TRBV23-1 is an ORF, with its function uncertain. The CDR3 contains 17 residues. V was trimmed by 1 base and J by 4 bases, leaving 18 bases between them. For the CDR3, the DNA is TGCGCCAGCAGTCAATGCGCCGGCGGGCCCGATCCAGATACGCAGTATTTT. Translated: CASSQCAGGPDPDTQYF.

The chain couples TRBV6-5 to TRBJ1-4, with 8 positions matching TRBD1. The CDR3 is 16 residues long. The germline gives CDR1 MNHEY, CDR2 SVGAGI. The V and J ends lost 2 bases and 4 bases, in that order; junction bases with no gene match: 6. This CDR3 reads CASSYRRGLGNEKLFF. The CDR3 region has the DNA TGTGCCAGCAGTTACCGCAGGGGGCTAGGTAATGAAAAACTGTTTTTT.